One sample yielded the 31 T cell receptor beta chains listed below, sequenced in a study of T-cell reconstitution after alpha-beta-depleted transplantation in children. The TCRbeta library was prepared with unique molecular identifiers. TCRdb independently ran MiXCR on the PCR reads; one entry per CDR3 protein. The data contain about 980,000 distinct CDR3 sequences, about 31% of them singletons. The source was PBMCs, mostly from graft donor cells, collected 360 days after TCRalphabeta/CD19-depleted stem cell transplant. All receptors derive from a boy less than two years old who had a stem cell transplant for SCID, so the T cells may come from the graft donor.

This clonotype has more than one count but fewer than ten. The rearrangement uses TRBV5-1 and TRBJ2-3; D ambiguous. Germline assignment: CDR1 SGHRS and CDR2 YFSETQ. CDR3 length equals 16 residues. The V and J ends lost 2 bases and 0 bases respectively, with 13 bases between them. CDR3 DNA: TGCGCCAGCAGCTTACCCCTGGTGGACAGCACAGATACGCAGTATTTT. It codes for CASSLPLVDSTDTQYF.

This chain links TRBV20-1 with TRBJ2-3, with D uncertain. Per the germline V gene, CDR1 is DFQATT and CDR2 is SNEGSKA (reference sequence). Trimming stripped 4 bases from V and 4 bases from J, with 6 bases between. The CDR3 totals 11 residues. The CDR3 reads CSATIPDTQYF. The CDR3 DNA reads TGCAGTGCTACAATACCAGATACGCAGTATTTT.

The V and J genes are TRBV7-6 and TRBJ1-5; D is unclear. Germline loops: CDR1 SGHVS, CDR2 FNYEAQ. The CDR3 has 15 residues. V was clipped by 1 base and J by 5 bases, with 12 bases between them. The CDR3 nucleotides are TGTGCCAGCAGCTTAGAAGGAGGGATAGATCAGCCCCAGCATTTT. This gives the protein CASSLEGGIDQPQHF.

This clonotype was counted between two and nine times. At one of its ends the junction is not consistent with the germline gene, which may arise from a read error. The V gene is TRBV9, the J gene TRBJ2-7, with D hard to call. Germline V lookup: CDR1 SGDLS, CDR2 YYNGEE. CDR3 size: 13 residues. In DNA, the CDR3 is TGCGCCAGCAGCGTAGGACCGTCCTACGAGCAGTACTTC. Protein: CASSVGPSYEQYF.

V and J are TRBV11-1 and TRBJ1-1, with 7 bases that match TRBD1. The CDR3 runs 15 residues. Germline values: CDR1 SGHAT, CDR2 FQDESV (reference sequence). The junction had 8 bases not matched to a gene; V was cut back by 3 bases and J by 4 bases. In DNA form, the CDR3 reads TGTGCCAGCAGCTTCTACAGGGGCAGCCGCACTGAAGCTTTCTTT. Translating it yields CASSFYRGSRTEAFF.

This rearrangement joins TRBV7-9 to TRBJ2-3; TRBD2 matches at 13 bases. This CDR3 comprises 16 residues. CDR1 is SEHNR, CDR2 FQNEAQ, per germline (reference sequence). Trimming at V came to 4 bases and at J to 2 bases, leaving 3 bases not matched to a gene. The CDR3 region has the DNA TGTGCCAGCAGCTGGGGACTAGCGGGGCACACAGATACGCAGTATTTT. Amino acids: CASSWGLAGHTDTQYF. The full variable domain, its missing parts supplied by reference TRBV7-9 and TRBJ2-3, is DTGVSQNPRHKITKRGQNVTFRCDPISEHNRLYWYRQTLGQGPEFLTYFQNEAQLEKSRLLSDRFSAERPKGSFSTLEIQRTEQGDSAMYLCASSWGLAGHTDTQYFGPGTRLTVL.

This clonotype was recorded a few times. In nucleotides, the CDR3 is TGTGCCAGCAGCTTCCCCCGGGGGCGCTTGAATGAGCAGTTCTTC. This translates into CASSFPRGRLNEQFF. The gene calls are TRBV7-9 and TRBJ2-1, with D possibly being TRBD1 or TRBD2 (6 bases each). CDR3 length: 15 amino acids. CDR1 and CDR2 (germline): SEHNR, FQNEAQ (reference sequence). The V and J ends lost 3 bases and 7 bases respectively, with 16 bases between them.

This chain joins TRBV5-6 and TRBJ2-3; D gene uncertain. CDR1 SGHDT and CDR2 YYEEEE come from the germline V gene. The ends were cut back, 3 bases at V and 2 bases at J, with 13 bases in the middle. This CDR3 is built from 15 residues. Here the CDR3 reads CASSYIGGYTDTQYF. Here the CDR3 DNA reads TGTGCCAGCAGCTACATCGGTGGCTACACAGATACGCAGTATTTT.

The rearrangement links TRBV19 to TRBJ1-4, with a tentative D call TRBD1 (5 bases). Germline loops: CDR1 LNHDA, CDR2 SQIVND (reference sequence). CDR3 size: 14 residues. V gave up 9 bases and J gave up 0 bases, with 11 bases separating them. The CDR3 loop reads CASRTGATNEKLFF. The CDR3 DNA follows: TGTGCCAGCCGCACGGGGGCAACTAATGAAAAACTGTTTTTT.

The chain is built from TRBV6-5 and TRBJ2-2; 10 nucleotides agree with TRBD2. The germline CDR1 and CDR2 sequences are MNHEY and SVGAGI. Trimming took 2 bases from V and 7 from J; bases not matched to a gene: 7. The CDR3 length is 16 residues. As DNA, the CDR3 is TGTGCCAGCAGTTACGGGAGCGGGGGGGCCAGCGGGGAGCTGTTTTTT. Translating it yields CASSYGSGGASGELFF.

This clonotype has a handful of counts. CDR3 sequence: CASSQVGKGSETQYF. CDR3 DNA: TGCGCCAGCAGCCAAGTGGGGAAAGGGAGCGAGACCCAGTACTTC. J is TRBJ2-5 and V is TRBV4-1; weak D call: TRBD2 (5 bases). CDR1 and CDR2 (germline): MGHRA, YSYEKL. The V end was cut by 1 base, the J end by 5 bases, with 14 bases between. The CDR3 length is 15 residues.

The CDR3 loop is CSYSRGPSDTQYF. CDR3 coding DNA: TGCAGCTACTCGAGGGGCCCGTCAGATACGCAGTATTTT. The chain combines TRBV29-1 with TRBJ2-3; D is perhaps TRBD1 or TRBD2 (5 bases each). The ends were cut back, 8 bases at V and 4 bases at J, with 16 bases in the middle. The CDR3 is made up of 13 amino acids. Germline CDR1 reads SQVTM; CDR2 reads ANQGSEA.

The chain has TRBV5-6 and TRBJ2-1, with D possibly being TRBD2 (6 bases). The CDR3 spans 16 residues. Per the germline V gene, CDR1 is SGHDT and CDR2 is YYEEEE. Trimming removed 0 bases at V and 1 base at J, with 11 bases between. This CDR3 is CASSLAVRGSYNEQFF. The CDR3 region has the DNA TGTGCCAGCAGCTTGGCCGTCCGGGGGTCCTACAATGAGCAGTTCTTC.

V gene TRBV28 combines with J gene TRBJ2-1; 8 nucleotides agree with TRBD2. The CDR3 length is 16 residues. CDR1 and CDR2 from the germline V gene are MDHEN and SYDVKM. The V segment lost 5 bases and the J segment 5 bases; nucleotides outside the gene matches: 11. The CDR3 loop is CASSPILAGGHNEQFF. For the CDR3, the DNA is TGTGCCAGCAGTCCCATTCTAGCGGGCGGACACAATGAGCAGTTCTTC. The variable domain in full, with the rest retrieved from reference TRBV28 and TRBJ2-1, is DVKVTQSSRYLVKRTGEKVFLECVQDMDHENMFWYRQDPGLGLRLIYFSYDVKMKEKGDIPEGYSVSREKKERFSLILESASTNQTSMYLCASSPILAGGHNEQFFGPGTRLTVL.

CDR3 loop: CASSPSGTAKNIQYF. In DNA form, the CDR3 reads TGTGCCAGCAGTCCCTCCGGGACAGCTAAAAACATTCAGTACTTC. The chain links TRBV28 to TRBJ2-4, with 7 nucleotides matching TRBD1. V was clipped by 5 bases and J by 4 bases; unmatched bases: 8. The CDR3 extends over 15 amino acids. Germline values: CDR1 MDHEN, CDR2 SYDVKM.

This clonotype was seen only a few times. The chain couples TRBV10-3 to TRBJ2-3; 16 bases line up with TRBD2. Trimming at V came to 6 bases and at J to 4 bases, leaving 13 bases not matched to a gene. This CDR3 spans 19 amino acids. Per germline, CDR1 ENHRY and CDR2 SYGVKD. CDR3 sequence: CAIRSGTSGGGLRADTQYF. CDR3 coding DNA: TGTGCCATCAGGTCCGGGACTAGCGGGGGGGGCCTTCGGGCAGATACGCAGTATTTT.

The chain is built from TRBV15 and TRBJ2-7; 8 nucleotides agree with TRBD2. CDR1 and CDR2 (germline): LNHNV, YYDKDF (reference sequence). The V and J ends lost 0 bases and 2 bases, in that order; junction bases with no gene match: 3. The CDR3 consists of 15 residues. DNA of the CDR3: TGTGCCACCAGCAGAGACAGCGGGGGTACCTACGAGCAGTACTTC. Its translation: CATSRDSGGTYEQYF.

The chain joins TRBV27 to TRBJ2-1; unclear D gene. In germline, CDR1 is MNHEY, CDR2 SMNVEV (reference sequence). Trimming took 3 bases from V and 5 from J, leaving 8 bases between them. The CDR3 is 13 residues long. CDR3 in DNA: TGTGCCAGCAGTTTTGGCGGACACAATGAGCAGTTCTTC. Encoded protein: CASSFGGHNEQFF.

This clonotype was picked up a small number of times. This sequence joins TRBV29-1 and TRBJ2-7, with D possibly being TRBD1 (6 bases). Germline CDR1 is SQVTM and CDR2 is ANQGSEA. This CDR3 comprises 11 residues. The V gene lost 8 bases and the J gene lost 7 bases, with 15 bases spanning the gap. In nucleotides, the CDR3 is TGCAGCTCTACCCAGGGGCGGGAGCAGTACTTC. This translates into CSSTQGREQYF.

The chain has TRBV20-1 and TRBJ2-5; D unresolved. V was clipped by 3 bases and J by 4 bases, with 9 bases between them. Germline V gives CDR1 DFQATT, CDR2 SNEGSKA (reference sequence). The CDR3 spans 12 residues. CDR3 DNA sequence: TGCAGTGCTAGCAGAACCCGAGAGACCCAGTACTTC. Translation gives CSASRTRETQYF.

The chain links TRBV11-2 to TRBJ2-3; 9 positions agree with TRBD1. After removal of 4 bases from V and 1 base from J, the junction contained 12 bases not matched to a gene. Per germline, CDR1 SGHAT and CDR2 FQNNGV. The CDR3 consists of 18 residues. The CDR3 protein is CASSSGQGAADGTDTQYF. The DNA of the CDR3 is TGTGCCAGCAGCTCGGGACAGGGAGCAGCGGATGGCACAGATACGCAGTATTTT. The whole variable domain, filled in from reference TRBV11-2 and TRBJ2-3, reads EAGVAQSPRYKIIEKRQSVAFWCNPISGHATLYWYQQILGQGPKLLIQFQNNGVVDDSQLPKDRFSAERLKGVDSTLKIQPAKLEDSAVYLCASSSGQGAADGTDTQYFGPGTRLTVL.

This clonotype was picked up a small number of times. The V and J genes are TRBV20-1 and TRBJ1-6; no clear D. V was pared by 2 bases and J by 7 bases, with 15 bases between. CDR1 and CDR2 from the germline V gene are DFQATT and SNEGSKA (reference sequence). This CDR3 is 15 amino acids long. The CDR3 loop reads CSARKSGRTNSPLHF. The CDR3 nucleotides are TGCAGTGCTAGAAAGTCCGGACGGACCAATTCACCCCTCCACTTT.

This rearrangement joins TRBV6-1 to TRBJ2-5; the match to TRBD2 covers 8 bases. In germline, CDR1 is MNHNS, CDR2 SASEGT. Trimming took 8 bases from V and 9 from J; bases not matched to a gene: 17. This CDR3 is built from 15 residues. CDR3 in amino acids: CASGGIGGGPGAQYF. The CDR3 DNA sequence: TGTGCCAGCGGGGGAATCGGCGGGGGGCCAGGGGCCCAGTACTTC.

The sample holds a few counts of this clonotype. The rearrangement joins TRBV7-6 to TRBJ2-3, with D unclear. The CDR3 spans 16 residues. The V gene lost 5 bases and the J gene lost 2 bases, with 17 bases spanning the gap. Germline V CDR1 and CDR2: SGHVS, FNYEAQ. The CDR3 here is CASSARQLAYTDTQYF. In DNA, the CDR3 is TGTGCCAGCAGCGCACGGCAGCTGGCCTACACAGATACGCAGTATTTT.

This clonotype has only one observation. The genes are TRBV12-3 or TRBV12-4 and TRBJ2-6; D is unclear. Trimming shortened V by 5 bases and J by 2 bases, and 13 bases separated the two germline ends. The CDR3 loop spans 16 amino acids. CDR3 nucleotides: TGTGCCAGCAGTCAACCCCTGGTCGCTGGGGCCAACGTCCTGACTTTC. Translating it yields CASSQPLVAGANVLTF.

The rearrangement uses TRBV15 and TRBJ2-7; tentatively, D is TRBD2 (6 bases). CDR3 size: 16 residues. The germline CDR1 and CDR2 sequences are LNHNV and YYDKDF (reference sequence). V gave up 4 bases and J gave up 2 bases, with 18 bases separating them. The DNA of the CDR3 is TGTGCCACCAGCACAGACCGGGGGAACAGAGCCTACGAGCAGTACTTC. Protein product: CATSTDRGNRAYEQYF. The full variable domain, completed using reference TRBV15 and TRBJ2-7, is DAMVIQNPRYQVTQFGKPVTLSCSQTLNHNVMYWYQQKSSQAPKLLFHYYDKDFNNEADTPDNFQSRRPNTSFCFLDIRSPGLGDTAMYLCATSTDRGNRAYEQYFGPGTRLTVT.

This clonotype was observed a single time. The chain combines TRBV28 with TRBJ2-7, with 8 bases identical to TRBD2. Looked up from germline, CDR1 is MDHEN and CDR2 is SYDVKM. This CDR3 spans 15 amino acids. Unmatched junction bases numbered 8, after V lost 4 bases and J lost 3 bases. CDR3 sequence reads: CASSSPGGHFYEQYF. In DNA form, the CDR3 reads TGTGCCAGCAGTTCCCCGGGGGGGCACTTCTACGAGCAGTACTTC.

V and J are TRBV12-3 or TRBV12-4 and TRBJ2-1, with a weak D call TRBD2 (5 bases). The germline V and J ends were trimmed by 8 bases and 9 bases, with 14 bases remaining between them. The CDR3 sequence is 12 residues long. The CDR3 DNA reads TGTGCCAGCGCCCTCGGGGTGGCTGAGCAGTTCTTC. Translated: CASALGVAEQFF.

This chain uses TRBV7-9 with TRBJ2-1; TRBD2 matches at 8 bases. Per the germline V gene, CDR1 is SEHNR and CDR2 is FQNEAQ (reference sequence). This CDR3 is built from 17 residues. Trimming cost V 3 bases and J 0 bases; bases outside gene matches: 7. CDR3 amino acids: CASSFRSGGGSYNEQFF. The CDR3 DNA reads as TGTGCCAGCAGCTTTAGGAGCGGGGGAGGCTCCTACAATGAGCAGTTCTTC.

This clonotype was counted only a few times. The CDR3: CASSFVFEDRVYEQYF. CDR3 in DNA: TGCGCCAGCAGCTTTGTCTTCGAGGACAGGGTTTACGAGCAGTACTTC. V is TRBV5-1 and J is TRBJ2-7; 8 bases are shared with TRBD1. Germline assignment: CDR1 SGHRS and CDR2 YFSETQ. The trim removed 2 bases at V and 4 bases at J, leaving 11 bases unmatched. The CDR3 loop spans 16 amino acids.

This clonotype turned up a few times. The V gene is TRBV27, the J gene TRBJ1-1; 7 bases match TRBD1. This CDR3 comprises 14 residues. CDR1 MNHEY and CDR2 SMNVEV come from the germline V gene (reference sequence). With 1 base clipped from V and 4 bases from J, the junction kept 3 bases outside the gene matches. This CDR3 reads CASSLLAGGTEAFF. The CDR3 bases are TGTGCCAGCAGTTTATTGGCAGGGGGCACTGAAGCTTTCTTT.